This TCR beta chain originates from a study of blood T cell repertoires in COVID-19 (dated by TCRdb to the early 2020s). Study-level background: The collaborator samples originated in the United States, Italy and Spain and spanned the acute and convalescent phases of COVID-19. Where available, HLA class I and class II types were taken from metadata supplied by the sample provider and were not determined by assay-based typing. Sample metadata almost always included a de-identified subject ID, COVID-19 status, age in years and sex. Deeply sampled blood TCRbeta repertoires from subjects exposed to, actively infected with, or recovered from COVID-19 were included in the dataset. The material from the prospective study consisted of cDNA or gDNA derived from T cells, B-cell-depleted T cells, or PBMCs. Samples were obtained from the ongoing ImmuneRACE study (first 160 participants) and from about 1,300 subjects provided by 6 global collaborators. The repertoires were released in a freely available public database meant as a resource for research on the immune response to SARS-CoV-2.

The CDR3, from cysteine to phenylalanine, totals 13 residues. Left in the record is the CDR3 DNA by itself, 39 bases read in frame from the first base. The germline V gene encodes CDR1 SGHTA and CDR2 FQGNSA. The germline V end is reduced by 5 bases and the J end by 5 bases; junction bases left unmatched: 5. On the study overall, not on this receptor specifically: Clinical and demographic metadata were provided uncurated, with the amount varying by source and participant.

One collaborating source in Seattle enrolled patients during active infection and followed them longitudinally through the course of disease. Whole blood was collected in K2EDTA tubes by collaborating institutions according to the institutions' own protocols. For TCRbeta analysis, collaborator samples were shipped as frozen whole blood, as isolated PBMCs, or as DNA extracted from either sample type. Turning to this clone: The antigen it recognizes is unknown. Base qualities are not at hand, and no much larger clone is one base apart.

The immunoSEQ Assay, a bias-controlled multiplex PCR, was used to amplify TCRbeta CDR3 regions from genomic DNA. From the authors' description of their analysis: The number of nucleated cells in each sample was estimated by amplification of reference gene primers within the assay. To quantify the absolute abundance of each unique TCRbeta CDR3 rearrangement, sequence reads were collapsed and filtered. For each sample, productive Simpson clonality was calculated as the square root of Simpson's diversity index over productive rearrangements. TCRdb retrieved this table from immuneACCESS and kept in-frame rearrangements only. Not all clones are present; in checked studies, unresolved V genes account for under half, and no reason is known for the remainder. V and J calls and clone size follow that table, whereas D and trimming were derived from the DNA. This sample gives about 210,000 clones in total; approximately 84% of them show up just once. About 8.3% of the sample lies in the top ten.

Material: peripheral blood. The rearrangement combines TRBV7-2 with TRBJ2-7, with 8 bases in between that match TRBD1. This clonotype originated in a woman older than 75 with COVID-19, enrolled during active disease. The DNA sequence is TGTGCCAGCAGCCCGGGACAGGTCCACGAGCAGTACTTC. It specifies CASSPGQVHEQYF.